What follows describes a single T cell receptor beta chain. Its antigen is currently unknown. The record originates from a study of Tregs in tolerant kidney transplant recipients. The repertoire was sequenced with immunoSEQ multiplex PCR; TCRdb's copy has only in-frame clones and lacks some. The repertoire includes approximately 60,000 clones, 70% to 90% of them detected once, and about 3.8% sits in the top ten. Related graft donors supplied nonmyeloablative bone marrow transplants, and mixed chimerism was transient. Deletions cut 5 bases from V and 2 bases from J, with 11 bases between. This CDR3 has 14 amino acids. Per the germline V gene, CDR1 is LNHDA and CDR2 is SQIVND (reference sequence). Study-wide results and limits: Expanding Tregs on activated donor B cells appeared to best identify donor-specific TCRbeta clones.

V is TRBV19 and J is TRBJ2-3, with a possible D match to TRBD2 (5 bases). The starting material was CD4+ T cells from blood (PBMCs), obtained 6 months after the transplant. This clonotype was obtained from a human patient who received a combined kidney and bone marrow transplant. The T cells may partly be graft donor cells. This CDR3 reads CASSLWTVTDTQYF. CDR3 DNA sequence: TGTGCCAGTAGTCTCTGGACTGTCACAGATACGCAGTATTTT.